What follows are 27 T cell receptor beta chains derived from one specimen sequenced in a study of cytomegalovirus exposure and HLA in healthy donors. PCR primers comprised 60 Vbeta and 13 Jbeta primers. The repertoire was sequenced with immunoSEQ multiplex PCR; TCRdb's copy has only in-frame clones and lacks some. This sample has some 120,000 clones, with 79% found just once. Sequencing was done on a sample of PBMCs. The receptors were gathered from a young man in good health and CMV-seronegative.

There are a few counts of this clone. The gene calls are TRBV11-2 and TRBJ1-5; 7 nucleotides match TRBD1. The CDR3 consists of 13 residues. V lost 5 bases and J lost 7; bases outside the gene matches: 5. Per germline, CDR1 SGHAT and CDR2 FQNNGV. CDR3 sequence: CASSEGAGQPQHF. The DNA of the CDR3 is TGTGCCAGCAGCGAGGGGGCAGGGCAGCCCCAGCATTTT.

The chain employs TRBV5-1 and TRBJ2-5; TRBD1 aligns across 9 bases. The CDR3 loop spans 15 amino acids. Germline CDR1 is SGHRS and CDR2 is YFSETQ. Trimming removed 4 bases from V and 5 bases from J; junction bases left unmatched: 9. CDR3 DNA: TGCGCCAGCAGCATGGGAGGGGACAGGGTGGAGACCCAGTACTTC. It is translated as CASSMGGDRVETQYF.

This clone was recorded a few times. V usage is TRBV9 and J usage is TRBJ1-1, with no clear D. CDR1 and CDR2 from the germline V gene are SGDLS and YYNGEE. V gave up 2 bases and J gave up 4 bases, with 9 bases separating them. This CDR3 region has 13 residues. CDR3 protein: CASSVEGGTEAFF. As DNA, the CDR3 is TGTGCCAGCAGCGTTGAGGGCGGCACTGAAGCTTTCTTT.

This clone was found a few times. This sequence joins TRBV4-1 and TRBJ1-1, with a tentative D call TRBD1 (6 bases). V was clipped by 1 base and J by 1 base, with 7 bases between them. The CDR3 loop spans 14 amino acids. Germline values: CDR1 MGHRA, CDR2 YSYEKL. CDR3 coding DNA: TGCGCCAGCAGCCAAGTAGGGGGGAACACTGAAGCTTTCTTT. Its protein is CASSQVGGNTEAFF.

This sequence joins TRBV6-1 and TRBJ2-1, with TRBD2 identical over 10 bases. Trimming took 6 bases from V and 8 from J; bases not matched to a gene: 7. This CDR3 contains 14 residues. Germline V gives CDR1 MNHNS, CDR2 SASEGT. The CDR3 spells CASRASGSVYEQFF. In nucleotides, the CDR3 is TGTGCCAGCAGGGCTAGCGGGAGTGTCTATGAGCAGTTCTTC.

V is TRBV9 and J is TRBJ2-2; D perhaps matches TRBD1 (6 bases). Per the germline V gene, CDR1 is SGDLS and CDR2 is YYNGEE. V was cut by 5 bases and J by 7 bases, with 15 bases left in between. The CDR3 totals 14 residues. For the CDR3, the DNA is TGTGCCAGCAGTTCAGGGACAAGTGGCGGGGAGCTGTTTTTT. Its translation is CASSSGTSGGELFF. The whole variable domain, remainder taken from reference TRBV9 and TRBJ2-2, is DSGVTQTPKHLITATGQRVTLRCSPRSGDLSVYWYQQSLDQGLQFLIQYYNGEERAKGNILERFSAQQFPDLHSELNLSSLELGDSALYFCASSSGTSGGELFFGEGSRLTVL.

V is TRBV2 and J is TRBJ2-1; 13 bases map to TRBD2. The CDR3 covers 15 residues. Per the germline V gene, CDR1 is SNHLY and CDR2 is FYNNEI. After removal of 7 bases from V and 9 bases from J, the junction contained 9 bases not matched to a gene. The CDR3 sequence is CASTEGLAGVGEQFF. The CDR3 DNA sequence: TGTGCCAGCACAGAAGGACTAGCGGGAGTAGGTGAGCAGTTCTTC.

This chain uses TRBV9 with TRBJ1-2, with no clear D. Trimming stripped 0 bases from V and 2 bases from J, with 5 bases between. The CDR3 has 13 residues. CDR1 and CDR2 (germline): SGDLS, YYNGEE. The chain's CDR3 is CASSVGENYGYTF. The CDR3 DNA reads TGTGCCAGCAGCGTAGGAGAAAACTATGGCTACACCTTC.

This chain connects TRBV6-5 to TRBJ1-3; 10 nucleotides align to TRBD1. The CDR3 totals 16 residues. V shed 4 bases and J 9 bases; nucleotides not matched to a gene: 12. Germline-derived CDR1 and CDR2 are MNHEY and SVGAGI. CDR3 protein: CASSWDRGEAGGTIYF. The CDR3 DNA reads as TGTGCCAGCAGTTGGGACAGGGGAGAGGCTGGGGGCACCATATATTTT.

This chain joins TRBV28 and TRBJ2-1, with 8 bases that match TRBD2. V lost 7 bases and J lost 4; bases outside the gene matches: 6. This CDR3 contains 14 residues. Per germline, CDR1 MDHEN and CDR2 SYDVKM. CDR3 region: CASTRSGRYNEQFF. Written as DNA, the CDR3 is TGTGCCAGCACGAGAAGCGGGAGATACAATGAGCAGTTCTTC.

The chain employs TRBV10-3 and TRBJ2-1; 11 nucleotides match TRBD2. With V trimmed by 5 bases and J by 5 bases, 8 bases remained unmatched. The germline V gene has CDR1 ENHRY and CDR2 SYGVKD. CDR3 length: 16 amino acids. Written as DNA, the CDR3 is TGTGCCATCAGTCTTAGCGGGAGGGCCGGGAACAATGAGCAGTTCTTC. Translating gives CAISLSGRAGNNEQFF.

This clone turned up a few times. This chain connects TRBV5-4 to TRBJ2-5, with 9 bases matching TRBD1. The germline CDR1 and CDR2 sequences are SGHNT and YYREEE (reference sequence). The trim removed 6 bases at V and 4 bases at J, leaving 7 bases unmatched. This CDR3 comprises 14 residues. The chain's CDR3 is CASTVQGAVETQYF. DNA for the CDR3: TGTGCCAGCACCGTACAGGGGGCTGTAGAGACCCAGTACTTC.

The rearrangement links TRBV11-2 to TRBJ2-7, with D possibly matching TRBD2 (5 bases). Trimming stripped 1 base from V and 7 bases from J, with 14 bases between. CDR3 length: 14 residues. Germline V gene lookup returns CDR1 SGHAT and CDR2 FQNNGV. The CDR3 is CASSLGSPGNEQYV. The CDR3 DNA follows: TGTGCCAGCAGCTTAGGTAGCCCGGGGAATGAGCAGTACGTC.

The chain combines TRBV28 with TRBJ1-5; the match to TRBD1 covers 7 bases. V trimming: 5 bases; J trimming: 9 bases; junction bases outside the gene matches: 10. Looked up from germline, CDR1 is MDHEN and CDR2 is SYDVKM. This CDR3 spans 14 amino acids. This CDR3 is CASSPGQWFWPQHF. The CDR3 bases are TGTGCCAGCAGTCCGGGACAGTGGTTTTGGCCCCAGCATTTT.

The chain has TRBV4-1 and TRBJ1-5; 8 bases fit TRBD1. CDR3 length: 15 residues. V lost 0 bases and J lost 3; bases outside the gene matches: 1. Germline values: CDR1 MGHRA, CDR2 YSYEKL. CDR3 sequence: CASSQEDRDNQPQHF. The CDR3 bases are TGCGCCAGCAGCCAAGAGGACAGGGACAATCAGCCCCAGCATTTT.

This clone occurred a few times. This rearrangement joins TRBV7-2 to TRBJ2-3, with 10 bases matching TRBD2. Germline V gene sequence: CDR1 SGHTA, CDR2 FQGNSA. The CDR3 contains 15 residues. The V segment lost 5 bases and the J segment 3 bases; nucleotides outside the gene matches: 5. In nucleotides, the CDR3 is TGTGCCAGCAGCATGCTAGCGGGAGCTACAGATACGCAGTATTTT. Translating gives CASSMLAGATDTQYF.

This clone was observed a handful of times. The rearrangement joins TRBV2 to TRBJ1-1; TRBD1 might be the D (5 bases). V was trimmed by 4 bases and J by 4 bases, leaving 16 bases between them. Germline loops: CDR1 SNHLY, CDR2 FYNNEI. This CDR3 contains 15 residues. CDR3 region: CASSGQGMRGTEAFF. The CDR3, as DNA: TGTGCCAGCAGTGGCCAGGGAATGCGTGGCACTGAAGCTTTCTTT.

The rearrangement joins TRBV18 to TRBJ2-2, with TRBD2 identical over 12 bases. V dropped 6 bases and J dropped 1; count of bases not matched to a gene: 0. Germline CDR1 and CDR2: KGHSH and LQKENI. CDR3 size: 15 residues. CDR3 DNA: TGTGCCAGCTCGGGACTAGCGGGGAACACCGGGGAGCTGTTTTTT. As protein: CASSGLAGNTGELFF.

Here the CDR3 DNA reads TGTGCCAGCTCACCGGAACAGACCTACGAGCAGTACTTC. The encoded protein is CASSPEQTYEQYF. The chain couples TRBV18 to TRBJ2-7; D gene ambiguous. Trimming took 3 bases from V and 2 from J, leaving 8 bases between them. The germline CDR1 and CDR2 sequences are KGHSH and LQKENI. This CDR3 has 13 amino acids.

The chain is built from TRBV27 and TRBJ2-7, with D perhaps TRBD1 (6 bases). CDR1 is MNHEY, CDR2 SMNVEV, per germline (reference sequence). V was cut by 6 bases and J by 4 bases, with 10 bases left in between. This CDR3 has 12 residues. The CDR3 nucleotides are TGTGCCAGCAGCCTACAGGGATACGAGCAGTACTTC. This gives the protein CASSLQGYEQYF.

The chain is built from TRBV12-5 and TRBJ1-1; D is undetermined. CDR1 is LGHNT, CDR2 FRNRAP, per germline. The CDR3 is 13 amino acids. V shed 1 base and J shed 1 base, with 4 bases lying between them. The CDR3 loop reads CASGLGQNTEAFF. DNA of the CDR3: TGTGCTAGTGGTTTGGGACAGAACACTGAAGCTTTCTTT.

V gene TRBV6-4 combines with J gene TRBJ2-3; D perhaps matches TRBD2 (7 bases). The length of the CDR3 is 14 residues. Germline V CDR1 and CDR2: MRHNA, SNTAGT. V was clipped by 3 bases and J by 6 bases, with 13 bases between them. CDR3 sequence (DNA): TGTGCCAGCAGTGAAAGGGGGGGCATGGATACGCAGTATTTT. It is translated as CASSERGGMDTQYF.

The chain uses TRBV6-5 and TRBJ2-3; 10 bases are a match to TRBD2. The CDR3 runs to 15 residues. The germline V gene has CDR1 MNHEY and CDR2 SVGAGI. V shed 0 bases, J shed 5 bases, and the junction held 2 bases outside the gene matches. CDR3 nucleotides: TGTGCCAGCAGTTACTCTCCTAGCGGGAGAGATACGCAGTATTTT. Its protein product is CASSYSPSGRDTQYF.

This sequence joins TRBV6-5 and TRBJ2-1; tentatively, D is TRBD1 (5 bases). Germline V gene data show CDR1 as MNHEY and CDR2 as SVGAGI. The CDR3 has 11 residues. V dropped 7 bases and J dropped 6 bases, with 7 bases sitting between them. CDR3 amino acids: CASTGFNEQFF. In DNA form, the CDR3 reads TGTGCCAGCACAGGGTTCAATGAGCAGTTCTTC.

About this clone: One end of the junction does not line up with germline, which may come from a read error. V and J are TRBV6-5 and TRBJ1-1; a possible D gene is TRBD1 (5 bases). The CDR3 is 12 residues long. The germline CDR1 and CDR2 sequences are MNHEY and SVGAGI. The CDR3 sequence is CASTTGGERAQF. CDR3 nucleotides: TGTGCCAGCACTACCGGGGGGGAGCGGGCACAATTT.

The chain recombines TRBV28 with TRBJ2-1; 7 nucleotides line up with TRBD2. V shed 6 bases, J shed 0 bases, and the junction held 8 bases outside the gene matches. Germline lookup yields CDR1 MDHEN and CDR2 SYDVKM. This CDR3 is 16 amino acids long. CDR3 sequence: CASRELAPSSYNEQFF. CDR3 in DNA: TGTGCCAGCAGGGAACTAGCGCCGAGCTCCTACAATGAGCAGTTCTTC.

The rearrangement links TRBV6-6 to TRBJ1-5; 10 bases are a match to TRBD1. Germline V gene lookup returns CDR1 MNHNY and CDR2 SVGAGI (reference sequence). CDR3 length: 16 amino acids. Trimming took 3 bases from V and 7 from J; bases not matched to a gene: 9. The CDR3 loop is CASSYVWDRGYQPQHF. Here the CDR3 DNA reads TGTGCCAGCAGTTATGTTTGGGACAGGGGTTACCAGCCCCAGCATTTT.